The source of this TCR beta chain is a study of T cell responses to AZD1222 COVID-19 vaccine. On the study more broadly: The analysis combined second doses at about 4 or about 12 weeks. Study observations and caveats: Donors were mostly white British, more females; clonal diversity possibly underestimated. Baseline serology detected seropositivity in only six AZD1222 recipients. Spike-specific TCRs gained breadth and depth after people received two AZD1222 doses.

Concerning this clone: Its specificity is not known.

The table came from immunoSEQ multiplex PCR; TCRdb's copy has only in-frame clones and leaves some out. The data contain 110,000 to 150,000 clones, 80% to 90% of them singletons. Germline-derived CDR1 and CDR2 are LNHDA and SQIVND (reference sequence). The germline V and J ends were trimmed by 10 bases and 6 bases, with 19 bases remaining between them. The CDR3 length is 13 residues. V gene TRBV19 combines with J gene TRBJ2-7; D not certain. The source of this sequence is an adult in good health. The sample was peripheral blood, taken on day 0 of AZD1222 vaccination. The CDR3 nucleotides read TGTGCCACTACGGACGGTCCAACCGGCGAGCAGTACTTC. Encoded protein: CATTDGPTGEQYF.